Listed here is a single TCR beta chain. The antigen remains undetermined. The germline gives CDR1 KGHSH, CDR2 LQKENI. V gave up 4 bases and J gave up 4 bases; unmatched junction bases: 6. The CDR3 has 16 residues. This entry belongs to a study of T cells after yellow fever vaccination. MiXCR was run by TCRdb on the 5' RACE reads, yielding one entry per CDR3 protein. The data hold 620,000 or so distinct CDR3 sequences, with roughly an eighth observed a single time. Study results and limitations: Highly abundant clonotypes carried over from the bulk population could end up in FACS-sorted repertoires as contaminants. In post-booster samples, most primary-vaccination clones reappeared (96% CD4, about 91% CD8).

The specimen comprised PBMCs, sampled on the day of the yellow fever booster vaccination. The TCR originated in a man aged 25 to 45 who received the YFV17D yellow fever vaccine. The rearrangement uses TRBV18 and TRBJ2-1; 11 nucleotides line up with TRBD2. The CDR3 DNA follows: TGTGCCAGCTCACTAAGACTAGCGGGAAAATACAATGAGCAGTTCTTC. It codes for CASSLRLAGKYNEQFF. Together with reference TRBV18 and TRBJ2-1, the CDR3 gives the full variable domain: NAGVMQNPRHLVRRRGQEARLRCSPMKGHSHVYWYRQLPEEGLKFMVYLQKENIIDESGMPKERFSAEFPKEGPSILRIQQVVRGDSAAYFCASSLRLAGKYNEQFFGPGTRLTVL.